Described below is a single T cell receptor (beta chain) sequence and its context. Its matching antigen is unknown. This entry belongs to a study of OX40 agonist ivuxolimab in advanced cancers. Looking at the study overall: Dosing consisted of intravenous ivuxolimab at 0.01 to 10 mg/kg every 2 weeks. Hepatocellular carcinoma, melanoma, renal cell or head and neck cancer affected the dose-escalation patients. Overall study findings and caveats: Normalized T-cell clonal expansion was also low in a subset of nonresponders.

CDR1 LNHNV and CDR2 YYDKDF come from the germline V gene (reference sequence). The CDR3 runs to 14 residues. The protocol was immunoSEQ multiplex PCR, while the TCRdb copy is restricted to in-frame clones and leaves out a portion. The data show fewer than 40,000 clones, with 84% seen just once and about a fifth held by the top ten. The receptor was isolated from an adult with an advanced solid tumor such as melanoma, head and neck, liver or kidney cancer. The sequences come from CD4+ or CD8+ T cells sorted from blood, collected in a trial of the OX40 agonist ivuxolimab. V usage is TRBV15 and J usage is TRBJ2-5; perhaps TRBD1 as D (6 bases). The J call is uncertain, as TRBJ2-7 better fits the DNA end. In DNA form, the CDR3 reads TGTGCCACCAGCAGAGATAGGGGGATAGACGAGCAGTACTTC. Translating it yields CATSRDRGIDEQYF.